One sample yielded the 20 T cell receptor beta chains listed below, sequenced in a study of OX40 agonist ivuxolimab in advanced cancers. The method was immunoSEQ multiplex PCR; TCRdb's version includes in-frame clones alone and lacks a portion of them. This table holds fewer than 90,000 clones, around nine tenths found once. Sample: CD4+ or CD8+ T cells sorted from blood, taken in a trial of the OX40 agonist ivuxolimab. Receptors were obtained from an adult with an advanced solid tumor such as melanoma, head and neck, liver or kidney cancer.

This chain links TRBV2 with TRBJ2-3; the D is unclear. From germline, CDR1 is SNHLY and CDR2 FYNNEI. The CDR3 extends over 14 amino acids. Between the trimmed V and J ends, which lost 7 bases and 2 bases, there was a span of 13 bases. As DNA, the CDR3 is TGTGCCAGCACCAACGGACGGATCACAGATACGCAGTATTTT. The encoded protein is CASTNGRITDTQYF.

Only one count was recorded for this clone. This rearrangement joins TRBV30 to TRBJ2-3; 11 bases match TRBD2. Germline V gives CDR1 GTSNPN, CDR2 SVGIG (reference sequence). The CDR3 loop spans 13 amino acids. V dropped 4 bases and J dropped 6; count of bases not matched to a gene: 3. CDR3 residues: CAWKLAGADTQYF. CDR3 coding DNA: TGTGCCTGGAAACTAGCGGGAGCGGATACGCAGTATTTT.

This chain joins TRBV19 and TRBJ2-7; D may be TRBD1 (8 bases). The CDR3 consists of 15 residues. The V end was cut by 3 bases, the J end by 3 bases, with 15 bases between. In germline, CDR1 is LNHDA, CDR2 SQIVND (reference sequence). CDR3 sequence reads: CASSMSGTGLYEQYF. CDR3 DNA sequence: TGTGCCAGTAGTATGAGCGGGACAGGACTCTACGAGCAGTACTTC.

The CDR3, as DNA: TGTGCCAGCAGTCTGGACAGGACCTATCAGCCCCAGCATTTT. As protein: CASSLDRTYQPQHF. The rearrangement links TRBV6-5 to TRBJ1-5, with TRBD1 matching over 7 bases. CDR3 length equals 14 residues. Germline V lookup: CDR1 MNHEY, CDR2 SVGAGI. V dropped 5 bases and J dropped 5; count of bases not matched to a gene: 6.

Remarks on this clone: This specimen includes other DNA sequences encoding the same CDR3. This chain uses TRBV18 with TRBJ2-5, with 8 bases that match TRBD1. This CDR3 contains 14 residues. Germline CDR1 reads KGHSH; CDR2 reads LQKENI. V shed 2 bases and J 4 bases; nucleotides not matched to a gene: 3. The CDR3 DNA is TGTGCCAGCTCACCAAGACAGGGGCGAGAGACCCAGTACTTC. Amino acids: CASSPRQGRETQYF.

V is TRBV27 and J is TRBJ1-5; D is uncertain. Between the trimmed V and J ends, which lost 6 bases and 0 bases, there was a span of 6 bases. This CDR3 is built from 13 residues. In germline, CDR1 is MNHEY, CDR2 SMNVEV (reference sequence). This CDR3 reads CASSPYSNQPQHF. The CDR3 nucleotides read TGTGCCAGCAGCCCTTATAGCAATCAGCCCCAGCATTTT.

The chain carries TRBV5-4 and TRBJ2-1; 10 positions match TRBD2. Trimming at V came to 0 bases and at J to 3 bases, leaving 3 bases not matched to a gene. Germline lookup yields CDR1 SGHNT and CDR2 YYREEE (reference sequence). The CDR3 totals 16 residues. CDR3 sequence (DNA): TGTGCCAGCAGCTTGGATGGACTAGCGGTCTACAATGAGCAGTTCTTC. This sequence encodes CASSLDGLAVYNEQFF.

This clone was detected only once. V gene TRBV28 combines with J gene TRBJ1-2; no firm D call. From germline, CDR1 is MDHEN and CDR2 SYDVKM. CDR3 size: 15 residues. V lost 4 bases and J 4 bases, leaving 16 bases between the germline ends. The CDR3 bases are TGTGCCAGCAGTTCCACCTCGGGGATACCCTATGGCTACACCTTC. It is translated as CASSSTSGIPYGYTF.

This clone ranks as medium-sized (0.01 to 0.1%). The chain carries TRBV18 and TRBJ2-7; a weak D match, TRBD1 (5 bases). This CDR3 has 14 amino acids. Trimming shortened V by 1 base and J by 6 bases, and 13 bases separated the two germline ends. In germline, CDR1 is KGHSH, CDR2 LQKENI. The CDR3 spells CASSPRDTGLEQYF. The CDR3 DNA is TGTGCCAGCTCACCACGGGATACAGGTCTCGAGCAGTACTTC.

The genes are TRBV20-1 and TRBJ2-1; D unclear. Germline assignment: CDR1 DFQATT and CDR2 SNEGSKA (reference sequence). Deletions cut 2 bases from V and 7 bases from J, with 6 bases between. This CDR3 has 11 residues. The CDR3 protein is CSARPVNEQFF. In nucleotides, the CDR3 is TGCAGTGCTAGACCGGTAAATGAGCAGTTCTTC.

This clone was observed a single time. The J gene is TRBJ2-7, the V gene TRBV2, with D possibly being TRBD1 (6 bases). Germline loops: CDR1 SNHLY, CDR2 FYNNEI. The CDR3 is 12 residues long. Trimming took off 6 bases at V and 1 base at J, with 7 bases between the two ends. The CDR3 nucleotides read TGTGCCAGCAGGGACAGATCCTACGAGCAGTACTTC. Translating it yields CASRDRSYEQYF.

This clone was counted between two and nine times. This chain connects TRBV29-1 to TRBJ2-1, with TRBD1 matching over 9 bases. With V trimmed by 0 bases and J by 6 bases, 9 bases remained unmatched. Germline assignment: CDR1 SQVTM and CDR2 ANQGSEA. The CDR3 contains 16 residues. This CDR3 is CSVEDRVGQGFNEQFF. The CDR3 DNA follows: TGCAGCGTTGAAGATCGAGTAGGACAGGGGTTCAATGAGCAGTTCTTC.

The V gene is TRBV11-2, the J gene TRBJ2-1; 11 bases map to TRBD2. Germline loops: CDR1 SGHAT, CDR2 FQNNGV. This CDR3 region has 15 residues. The J segment lost 5 bases and the V segment lost 5 bases, leaving 5 bases of the junction unmatched. The CDR3 DNA follows: TGTGCCAGCAGCGTAGGACTAGCGGGCAACAATGAGCAGTTCTTC. This gives the protein CASSVGLAGNNEQFF.

This rearrangement joins TRBV18 to TRBJ1-4, with 8 bases that match TRBD1. Germline CDR1 and CDR2: KGHSH and LQKENI. The CDR3 extends over 16 amino acids. J was trimmed by 7 bases and V by 0 bases; bases with no gene match: 7. The CDR3 DNA follows: TGTGCCAGCTCACCACCCTCAGGGGGCATGAGTGAAAAACTGTTTTTT. Its protein is CASSPPSGGMSEKLFF.

The chain has TRBV7-2 and TRBJ2-1; a weak D match, TRBD1 (5 bases). This CDR3 comprises 11 residues. V lost 3 bases, J lost 9 bases, and 6 bases lay in between. Germline CDR1 SGHTA, CDR2 FQGNSA. For the CDR3, the DNA is TGTGCCAGCAGCTTGCAGGGTGAGCAGTTCTTC. It is translated as CASSLQGEQFF.

V gene TRBV29-1 combines with J gene TRBJ1-1; tentative D call: TRBD1 (5 bases). V shed 7 bases and J shed 10 bases, with 19 bases lying between them. In germline, CDR1 is SQVTM, CDR2 ANQGSEA. This CDR3 has 12 amino acids. The CDR3 loop reads CSGWSGPGGAFF. For the CDR3, the DNA is TGCAGCGGATGGTCCGGGCCGGGGGGAGCTTTCTTT.

This chain links TRBV30 with TRBJ2-7, with D uncertain. Germline lookup yields CDR1 GTSNPN and CDR2 SVGIG (reference sequence). V was shortened by 0 bases and J by 6 bases, with 3 bases between the two germline ends. The CDR3 extends over 10 amino acids. CDR3 nucleotide sequence: TGTGCCTGGAGTGTACGCGAGCAGTACTTC. Its translation: CAWSVREQYF.

The V and J genes are TRBV19 and TRBJ2-2, with D unclear. Trimming took off 3 bases at V and 1 base at J, with 12 bases between the two ends. CDR1 is LNHDA, CDR2 SQIVND, per germline (reference sequence). The CDR3 totals 16 residues. CDR3 amino acids: CASSIALVGNTGELFF. The CDR3 bases are TGTGCCAGTAGTATCGCTCTCGTAGGGAACACCGGGGAGCTGTTTTTT.

V and J are TRBV7-3 and TRBJ2-3, with a tentative D call TRBD1 (6 bases). This CDR3 comprises 15 residues. Germline V CDR1 and CDR2: SGHTA, FQGTGA. Trimming removed 5 bases at V and 4 bases at J, with 16 bases between. This chain's CDR3 is CASSKDRGLADTQYF. The DNA for the CDR3 is TGTGCCAGCAGCAAGGACAGAGGGTTGGCAGATACGCAGTATTTT.

The chain links TRBV10-3 to TRBJ2-3; D is perhaps TRBD2 (5 bases). The germline V and J ends were trimmed by 0 bases and 2 bases, with 6 bases remaining between them. CDR1 is ENHRY, CDR2 SYGVKD, per germline. This CDR3 contains 14 residues. CDR3 residues: CAISESSVTDTQYF. The CDR3 bases are TGTGCCATCAGTGAGTCTAGCGTCACAGATACGCAGTATTTT.